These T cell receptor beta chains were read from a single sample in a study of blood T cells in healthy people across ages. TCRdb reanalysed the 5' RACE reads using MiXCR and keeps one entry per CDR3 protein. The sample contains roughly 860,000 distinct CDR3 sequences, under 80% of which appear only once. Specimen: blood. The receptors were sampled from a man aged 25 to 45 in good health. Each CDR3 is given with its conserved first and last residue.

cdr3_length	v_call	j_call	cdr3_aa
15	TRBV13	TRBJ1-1	CASSPTPDANTEAFF
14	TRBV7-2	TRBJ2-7	CASSLSGSAYEQYF
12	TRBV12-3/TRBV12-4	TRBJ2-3	CASSFRRNTQYF
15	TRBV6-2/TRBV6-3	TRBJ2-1	CASRSWDRGHNEQFF
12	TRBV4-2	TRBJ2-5	CAGSQDSGGPYF
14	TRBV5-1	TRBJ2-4	CASSPDRAGDIQYF
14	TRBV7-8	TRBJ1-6	CASSPRTEASPLHF
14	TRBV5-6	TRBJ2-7	CASSSPVTDYEQYF
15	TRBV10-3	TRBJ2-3	CAISGPRGSTDTQYF
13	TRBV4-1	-	CASSPVGYNEQFF
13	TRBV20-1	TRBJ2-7	CSARGGSDHEQYF
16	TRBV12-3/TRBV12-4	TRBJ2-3	CASSPGLAGYGDTQYF
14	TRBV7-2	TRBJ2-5	CASSPRTHKETQYF
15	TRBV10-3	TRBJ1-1	CAISEFGGENTEAFF
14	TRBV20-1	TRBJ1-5	CSAGGQGINQPQHF
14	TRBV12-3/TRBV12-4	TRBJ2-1	CASSTRGLDNEQFF
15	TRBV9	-	CASSVEGTGVSEQYF
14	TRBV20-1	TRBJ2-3	CSAEGDSHTDTQYF
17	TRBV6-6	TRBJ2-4	CASFYWDSRIAKNIQYF
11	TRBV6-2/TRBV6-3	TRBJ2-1	CASSPGTGGFF
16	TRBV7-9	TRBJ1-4	CASSIGTTVAGEKLFF
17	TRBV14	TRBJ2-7	CASSQDRLLPRPYEQYF